This T cell receptor beta chain was captured in a study of blood T cell repertoires in COVID-19. Study-level information: The study drew acute and convalescent COVID-19 samples from the United States, Italy and Spain. T cells, B-cell-depleted T cells, or PBMCs provided the cDNA or gDNA that served as material.

Under the authors' procedure: It was from reference gene primer amplification that nucleated cell counts were estimated. TCRdb's table, derived via immunoSEQ multiplex PCR, lists solely in-frame clones and lacks some. The DNA gave D and trimming, while V, J and clone size come from that table. The sample includes some 130,000 clones, approximately 87% of them seen just once. V was shortened by 3 bases and J by 3 bases, with 6 bases between the two germline ends. The CDR3 length is 13 residues. Germline V CDR1 and CDR2: LNHNV, YYDKDF (reference sequence). The sample was peripheral blood. J is TRBJ2-1 and V is TRBV15, with D possibly being TRBD1 (5 bases). The receptor was derived from a woman aged 55-69 years with acute or convalescent COVID-19. The CDR3 region has the DNA TGTGCCACCAGCAGGGACATCTACAATGAGCAGTTCTTC. Its translation is CATSRDIYNEQFF.